This T cell receptor beta chain was sequenced during a study of T cell repertoires in cytomegalovirus infection. On the study more broadly: Indications of both CMV infection and matching HLA type were provided by public TCR beta signatures.

Regarding the study as a whole: The ex vivo response showed dominance by HLA-C-restricted CMV-specific TCR beta clonotypes. Carriers of CMV plus the relevant HLA were identified by cumulative public TCR beta family frequency.

As to this clonotype: What it binds is unknown.

TCRdb reprocessed the reads with MiXCR, giving one entry per CDR3 protein. Of approximately 500,000 distinct CDR3 sequences listed, approximately 15% were seen once; the top ten hold under 30%. Trimming left V 2 bases short and J 1 base short, with 20 bases between. Germline CDR1 is SGHAT and CDR2 is FQNNGV. This CDR3 has 18 residues. V and J are TRBV11-2 and TRBJ1-1; a possible D gene is TRBD1 (5 bases). The sequence was obtained from a human donor in good health (CMV status not recorded). Some clones in this sample may be carry-over from other donors' samples. Sequencing was performed on CD8+ T cells from PBMCs. CDR3 region: CASSLWGREGGPNTEAFF. The CDR3 DNA sequence: TGTGCCAGCAGCTTATGGGGCAGGGAAGGTGGTCCGAACACTGAAGCTTTCTTT.